The rows below give T cell receptor beta chains drawn from one sample of a study of blood T cells in healthy people across ages. TCRdb independently ran MiXCR on the 5' RACE reads; one entry per CDR3 protein. The data show some 940,000 distinct CDR3 sequences, with 29% seen just once and about a tenth held by the top ten. These data are also associated with another study on T cells of mothers and their children.

The sequenced material came from blood. These TCRs come from a woman aged 40 to 50 in good health. Each CDR3 is given with its conserved first and last residue. D genes are given only for firm matches. Only part of the rows carry a size: once, few, many, or a class if the clone is expanded.

d_call: NA; clone_size: few; v_call: TRBV18; j_call: TRBJ1-6; cdr3_aa: CASSPPAGTNSPLHF; cdr3_nt: TGTGCCAGCTCACCACCGGCAGGGACTAATTCACCCCTCCACTTT
d_call: NA; clone_size: many; v_call: TRBV12-5; j_call: TRBJ2-1; cdr3_aa: CASRGGSYNEQFF; cdr3_nt: TGTGCTAGTCGAGGTGGCTCCTACAATGAGCAGTTCTTC
d_call: TRBD2; clone_size: NA; v_call: TRBV20-1; j_call: TRBJ2-2; cdr3_aa: CSAKSASGGDTGELFF; cdr3_nt: TGCAGTGCTAAATCGGCTAGCGGGGGGGATACCGGGGAGCTGTTTTTT
d_call: TRBD1; clone_size: many; v_call: TRBV10-3; j_call: TRBJ2-7; cdr3_aa: CAISDLDRGEQYF; cdr3_nt: TGTGCCATCAGTGACCTGGACAGGGGCGAGCAGTACTTC
d_call: TRBD1; clone_size: NA; v_call: TRBV9; j_call: TRBJ1-2; cdr3_aa: CAGSVGQGSYGYTF; cdr3_nt: TGTGCCGGCAGCGTAGGACAGGGATCATATGGCTACACCTTC
d_call: TRBD1; clone_size: few; v_call: TRBV12-3/TRBV12-4; j_call: TRBJ1-5; cdr3_aa: CASRETGQGGQPQHF; cdr3_nt: TGTGCCAGCAGGGAGACAGGGCAGGGTGGTCAGCCCCAGCATTTT
d_call: TRBD1; clone_size: few; v_call: TRBV29-1; j_call: TRBJ1-3; cdr3_aa: CSARDRPFGNTIYF; cdr3_nt: TGCAGCGCCCGGGACAGGCCCTTCGGAAACACCATATATTTT
d_call: NA; clone_size: NA; v_call: TRBV7-2; j_call: TRBJ2-7; cdr3_aa: CASSSTSAYEQYF; cdr3_nt: TGTGCCAGCAGCTCCACTTCCGCCTACGAGCAGTACTTC
d_call: NA; clone_size: NA; v_call: TRBV12-3/TRBV12-4; j_call: TRBJ1-5; cdr3_aa: CASSLLGEGQPQHF; cdr3_nt: TGTGCCAGCAGTTTGCTGGGGGAGGGCCAGCCCCAGCATTTT
d_call: TRBD2; clone_size: NA; v_call: TRBV12-3/TRBV12-4; j_call: TRBJ2-3; cdr3_aa: CASRRNGGGGTDTQYF; cdr3_nt: TGTGCCAGCAGACGAAATGGCGGGGGAGGCACAGATACGCAGTATTTT
d_call: NA; clone_size: few; v_call: TRBV2; j_call: TRBJ1-2; cdr3_aa: CASSVGGANYGYTF; cdr3_nt: TGTGCCAGCAGTGTAGGCGGAGCTAACTATGGCTACACCTTC
d_call: NA; clone_size: few; v_call: TRBV19; j_call: TRBJ2-5; cdr3_aa: CASSIDPDRKETQYF; cdr3_nt: TGTGCCAGTAGTATAGATCCCGACCGCAAAGAGACCCAGTACTTC
d_call: NA; clone_size: few; v_call: TRBV29-1; j_call: TRBJ2-2; cdr3_aa: CSVAGQRNTGELFF; cdr3_nt: TGCAGCGTTGCGGGTCAGAGAAACACCGGGGAGCTGTTTTTT
d_call: TRBD1; clone_size: NA; v_call: TRBV29-1; j_call: TRBJ2-5; cdr3_aa: CSGMDRGWETQYF; cdr3_nt: TGCAGCGGAATGGACAGGGGTTGGGAGACCCAGTACTTC
d_call: TRBD2; clone_size: many; v_call: TRBV6-5; j_call: TRBJ2-5; cdr3_aa: CASSSGLDQETQYF; cdr3_nt: TGTGCCAGCAGTTCCGGACTAGACCAAGAGACCCAGTACTTC
d_call: TRBD1; clone_size: once; v_call: TRBV11-2; j_call: TRBJ1-1; cdr3_aa: CASSSTGAVMNTEAFF; cdr3_nt: TGCGCCAGCAGCTCTACAGGGGCCGTCATGAACACTGAAGCTTTCTTT
d_call: NA; clone_size: NA; v_call: TRBV2; j_call: TRBJ2-5; cdr3_aa: CASSVGGQSQETQYF; cdr3_nt: TGTGCCAGCAGTGTTGGGGGGCAGTCCCAAGAGACCCAGTACTTC
d_call: NA; clone_size: NA; v_call: TRBV5-8; j_call: TRBJ1-5; cdr3_aa: CASSEVGGLNQPQHF; cdr3_nt: TGTGCCAGCAGCGAGGTCGGGGGGCTCAATCAGCCCCAGCATTTT
d_call: TRBD1; clone_size: NA; v_call: TRBV6-5; j_call: TRBJ1-3; cdr3_aa: CAGSTGQGFSGNTIYF; cdr3_nt: TGTGCCGGCAGTACCGGACAGGGCTTTTCTGGAAACACCATATATTTT
d_call: TRBD2; clone_size: NA; v_call: TRBV29-1; j_call: TRBJ2-5; cdr3_aa: CSVSGVLADQETQYF; cdr3_nt: TGCAGCGTTTCCGGAGTTCTAGCGGATCAAGAGACCCAGTACTTC
d_call: NA; clone_size: NA; v_call: TRBV27; j_call: TRBJ2-6; cdr3_aa: CAGSLSPGNGANVLTF; cdr3_nt: TGTGCCGGCAGTTTATCCCCAGGGAACGGGGCCAACGTCCTGACTTTC
d_call: NA; clone_size: NA; v_call: TRBV9; j_call: TRBJ2-2; cdr3_aa: CASSVVDTGELFF; cdr3_nt: TGTGCCAGCAGCGTAGTAGACACCGGGGAGCTGTTTTTT
d_call: NA; clone_size: few; v_call: TRBV29-1; j_call: TRBJ1-1; cdr3_aa: CSVRGGERGTEAFF; cdr3_nt: TGCAGCGTCCGAGGTGGGGAGAGGGGCACTGAAGCTTTCTTT
d_call: NA; clone_size: NA; v_call: TRBV3-1; j_call: TRBJ1-1; cdr3_aa: CASSQPVGGVMNTEAFF; cdr3_nt: TGTGCCAGCAGCCAACCGGTTGGAGGGGTGATGAACACTGAAGCTTTCTTT
d_call: NA; clone_size: NA; v_call: TRBV7-2; j_call: TRBJ2-7; cdr3_aa: CASSYGSPYEQYF; cdr3_nt: TGTGCCAGCAGTTACGGGTCCCCCTACGAGCAGTACTTC
d_call: TRBD1; clone_size: few; v_call: TRBV28; j_call: TRBJ1-2; cdr3_aa: CASRLQTRGRSGYTF; cdr3_nt: TGTGCCAGCAGACTACAAACCAGGGGGCGGAGTGGCTACACCTTC
d_call: NA; clone_size: NA; v_call: TRBV5-1; j_call: TRBJ1-2; cdr3_aa: CASSLSDYGCTF; cdr3_nt: TGCGCCAGCAGCTTATCGGACTATGGCTGCACCTTC
d_call: NA; clone_size: many; v_call: TRBV11-2; j_call: TRBJ2-7; cdr3_aa: CASSPGVSRSLEQYF; cdr3_nt: TGTGCCAGCAGCCCAGGGGTGTCTAGGTCCCTCGAGCAGTACTTC
d_call: NA; clone_size: few; v_call: TRBV6-4; j_call: TRBJ2-1; cdr3_aa: CASSDGGSYNEQFF; cdr3_nt: TGTGCCAGCAGTGACGGGGGTTCCTACAATGAGCAGTTCTTC
d_call: NA; clone_size: few; v_call: TRBV6-2/TRBV6-3; j_call: TRBJ1-6; cdr3_aa: CASSYSMAPLHF; cdr3_nt: TGTGCCAGCAGTTACTCAATGGCGCCCCTCCACTTT
d_call: TRBD1; clone_size: NA; v_call: TRBV28; j_call: TRBJ2-4; cdr3_aa: CASSISGTGSYNEQYF; cdr3_nt: TGTGCCAGCAGTATTTCCGGGACAGGAAGCTACAATGAGCAGTACTTC
d_call: TRBD2; clone_size: NA; v_call: TRBV9; j_call: TRBJ2-5; cdr3_aa: CAGSEGGLVLETQYF; cdr3_nt: TGTGCCGGCAGCGAGGGGGGACTAGTTTTGGAGACCCAGTACTTC
d_call: TRBD2; clone_size: few; v_call: TRBV7-3; j_call: TRBJ2-1; cdr3_aa: CASSSQLAMAKNEQFF; cdr3_nt: TGTGCCAGCAGCTCCCAACTAGCGATGGCCAAAAATGAGCAGTTCTTC
d_call: NA; clone_size: NA; v_call: TRBV5-6; j_call: TRBJ1-1; cdr3_aa: CASSLAGGRGNTEAFF; cdr3_nt: TGTGCCAGCAGCTTGGCGGGAGGGCGAGGGAACACTGAAGCTTTCTTT
d_call: NA; clone_size: few; v_call: TRBV28; j_call: TRBJ2-1; cdr3_aa: CASSLANRARGNEQFF; cdr3_nt: TGTGCCAGCAGTTTGGCGAACAGGGCACGTGGCAATGAGCAGTTCTTC
d_call: NA; clone_size: NA; v_call: TRBV27; j_call: TRBJ1-5; cdr3_aa: CANGPNVGYSNQPQHF; cdr3_nt: TGTGCCAACGGGCCTAACGTCGGCTATAGCAATCAGCCCCAGCATTTT
d_call: TRBD1; clone_size: few; v_call: TRBV5-1; j_call: TRBJ1-4; cdr3_aa: CASTQTGAINEKLFF; cdr3_nt: TGCGCCAGCACGCAAACAGGGGCGATTAATGAAAAACTGTTTTTT
d_call: NA; clone_size: NA; v_call: TRBV5-1; j_call: TRBJ1-4; cdr3_aa: CASKRPPNEKLFF; cdr3_nt: TGCGCCAGCAAAAGGCCGCCAAATGAAAAACTGTTTTTT
d_call: TRBD1; clone_size: NA; v_call: TRBV7-9; j_call: TRBJ1-1; cdr3_aa: CASSENRGGGTEAFF; cdr3_nt: TGTGCCAGCAGCGAAAACAGGGGGGGAGGAACTGAAGCTTTCTTT
d_call: NA; clone_size: few; v_call: TRBV28; j_call: TRBJ2-3; cdr3_aa: CASSPLLRGTDTQYF; cdr3_nt: TGTGCCAGCAGTCCTCTTCTTCGTGGTACAGATACGCAGTATTTT
d_call: NA; clone_size: few; v_call: TRBV4-1; j_call: TRBJ1-5; cdr3_aa: CAIGEEQSNQPQHF; cdr3_nt: TGCGCCATAGGGGAAGAGCAGAGCAATCAGCCCCAGCATTTT
d_call: TRBD1; clone_size: NA; v_call: TRBV11-2; j_call: TRBJ1-1; cdr3_aa: CASSLVQGGGRRTEAFF; cdr3_nt: TGTGCCAGCAGCTTAGTACAGGGGGGGGGGCGCCGGACTGAAGCTTTCTTT
d_call: TRBD1; clone_size: NA; v_call: TRBV27; j_call: TRBJ1-2; cdr3_aa: CASRVRQGVASYTF; cdr3_nt: TGTGCCAGCAGGGTTCGACAGGGGGTTGCGAGCTACACCTTC
d_call: NA; clone_size: few; v_call: TRBV2; j_call: TRBJ1-2; cdr3_aa: CASSEIIGTRNGYTF; cdr3_nt: TGTGCCAGCAGTGAAATAATAGGGACAAGAAATGGATACACCTTC
d_call: TRBD1; clone_size: many; v_call: TRBV29-1; j_call: TRBJ2-5; cdr3_aa: CSVNYGQVGETQYF; cdr3_nt: TGCAGCGTTAACTACGGACAGGTAGGAGAGACCCAGTACTTC
d_call: TRBD2; clone_size: NA; v_call: TRBV18; j_call: TRBJ2-5; cdr3_aa: CASSPSGISTSGLETQYF; cdr3_nt: TGTGCCAGCTCACCATCAGGAATCTCGACTAGCGGCCTGGAGACCCAGTACTTC
d_call: NA; clone_size: many; v_call: TRBV27; j_call: TRBJ2-7; cdr3_aa: CASSPNSREQYF; cdr3_nt: TGTGCCAGCAGTCCCAACAGTCGCGAGCAGTACTTC
d_call: TRBD1; clone_size: many; v_call: TRBV6-5; j_call: TRBJ2-1; cdr3_aa: CASSTQGDEQFF; cdr3_nt: TGTGCCAGCAGTACGCAGGGGGATGAGCAGTTCTTC
d_call: TRBD1; clone_size: NA; v_call: TRBV29-1; j_call: TRBJ1-2; cdr3_aa: CSAGDRGQVDYDYTF; cdr3_nt: TGCAGCGCTGGGGACAGGGGGCAAGTGGACTATGACTACACCTTC
d_call: TRBD1; clone_size: few; v_call: TRBV9; j_call: TRBJ1-4; cdr3_aa: CASSAPGQVEKLFF; cdr3_nt: TGTGCCAGCAGCGCCCCGGGACAGGTTGAAAAACTGTTTTTT
d_call: TRBD1; clone_size: NA; v_call: TRBV19; j_call: TRBJ1-2; cdr3_aa: CASTRGGRELDDYTF; cdr3_nt: TGTGCCAGTACCAGGGGGGGCAGGGAGTTGGATGACTACACCTTC
d_call: TRBD1; clone_size: NA; v_call: TRBV7-2; j_call: TRBJ1-4; cdr3_aa: CASSRTTGSEANEKLFF; cdr3_nt: TGTGCCAGCAGCCGAACGACAGGGTCGGAAGCTAATGAAAAACTGTTTTTT
d_call: TRBD2; clone_size: many; v_call: TRBV20-1; j_call: TRBJ2-1; cdr3_aa: CSAHSPLAGNNEQFF; cdr3_nt: TGCAGTGCCCACAGTCCCCTAGCGGGGAACAATGAGCAGTTCTTC
d_call: NA; clone_size: few; v_call: TRBV10-2; j_call: TRBJ1-2; cdr3_aa: CASSEWTLVSVYGYTF; cdr3_nt: TGCGCCAGCAGTGAATGGACTTTGGTCAGCGTCTATGGCTACACCTTC
d_call: NA; clone_size: many; v_call: TRBV7-9; j_call: TRBJ1-2; cdr3_aa: CASSRGEGLSGYTF; cdr3_nt: TGTGCCAGCAGCCGTGGGGAGGGGCTAAGTGGCTACACCTTC
d_call: NA; clone_size: NA; v_call: TRBV4-1; j_call: TRBJ2-1; cdr3_aa: CASSLLGGMRMNEQFF; cdr3_nt: TGCGCCAGCAGCCTCCTGGGGGGAATGAGAATGAATGAGCAGTTCTTC